The clone carrying this T cell receptor (beta chain) was recorded many times. The target antigen is unknown. The sequence runs out 3 residues before the end of the CDR3; the remainder is reconstructed from the germline J gene. The record originates from a study of T cell clonality in common variable immunodeficiency. Study-wide results and limits: In common variable immunodeficiency, TCR beta chains reportedly carried fewer deletions and N-nucleotide insertions. Compared with controls, CVID subjects had fewer shared TCRbeta clones.

Of CVID subjects, 15 were female and roughly 29 male, mean age about 40. Sequencing input was equivalent genomic DNA from CVID and controls. Profiled with immunoSEQ multiplex PCR; TCRdb holds only in-frame clones, not every one. The sample shows tens of thousands of clones, none of them appearing just once. Germline CDR1 is KGHSH and CDR2 is LQKENI. CDR3 length: 14 amino acids. The ends were cut back, 3 bases at V and 4 bases at J, with 7 bases in the middle. This TCR was recovered from a human donor with common variable immunodeficiency. The chain recombines TRBV18 with TRBJ2-6, with D hard to call. The sequencing input was peripheral blood mononuclear cells. The CDR3 bases that were read are TGTGCCAGCTCACCCCCCTCCGGGGCCAACGTC. Amino acid sequence: CASSPPSGANV. In full, the CDR3 is CASSPPSGANVLTF.